This passage covers 16 T cell receptor beta chains from one sample sequenced in a study of shared clonotypes between healthy human individuals. Measured with immunoSEQ multiplex PCR; TCRdb has only the in-frame clones, and not every one. Of about 2.4 million clones listed, roughly 93% were seen once; the top ten hold 0.36%. The specimen sequenced was naive CD4+ T cells from PBMCs. Described subset: CD45RA+ positively selected. Receptors originate from a young man in good health. Some clones in this sample may be carry-over from other donors' samples.

V and J are TRBV12-5 and TRBJ2-1, with 11 bases aligning to TRBD2. Germline trimming cut 2 bases from V and 0 bases from J; bases unmatched to any gene: 0. Germline V gives CDR1 LGHNT, CDR2 FRNRAP. CDR3 length equals 16 residues. The CDR3 nucleotides read TGTGCTAGTGGTTTGACTAGCGGGAGCTCCTACAATGAGCAGTTCTTC. Translated, it gives CASGLTSGSSYNEQFF.

Concerning this clone: Other DNA sequences of this sample code for an identical CDR3. The J gene is TRBJ2-3, the V gene TRBV7-9; a weak D match, TRBD2 (6 bases). This CDR3 region has 14 residues. Trimming removed 3 bases at V and 1 base at J, with 8 bases between. CDR1 is SEHNR, CDR2 FQNEAQ, per germline (reference sequence). The CDR3 nucleotides are TGTGCCAGCAGCTTGGAGCGGGGCACAGATACGCAGTATTTT. Translated: CASSLERGTDTQYF.

This clone was seen a handful of times. The chain combines TRBV28 with TRBJ1-1; 7 nucleotides agree with TRBD1. The CDR3 extends over 14 amino acids. Germline V CDR1 and CDR2: MDHEN, SYDVKM. J lost 5 bases, V lost 6 bases, and 9 bases had no gene match. The CDR3 DNA sequence: TGTGCCAGCAGGAACAGGGGTGGAGGGACTGAAGCTTTCTTT. It codes for CASRNRGGGTEAFF.

This clone was counted once. The chain carries TRBV5-6 and TRBJ1-5, with 8 bases fitting TRBD1. CDR1 is SGHDT and CDR2 is YYEEEE in the germline V gene. The length of the CDR3 is 14 residues. The ends lost 3 bases at V and 7 bases at J; junction bases unmatched: 6. In nucleotides, the CDR3 is TGTGCCAGCAGCTCCGGGACAGGACCACAGCCCCAGCATTTT. It encodes CASSSGTGPQPQHF.

V is TRBV6-6 and J is TRBJ1-3; unclear D gene. The CDR3 length is 14 residues. Per germline, CDR1 MNHNY and CDR2 SVGAGI (reference sequence). Trimming stripped 3 bases from V and 4 bases from J, with 10 bases between. CDR3 loop: CASSYSRSGNTIYF. Here the CDR3 DNA reads TGTGCCAGCAGTTATTCTAGGAGCGGAAACACCATATATTTT.

The chain uses TRBV2 and TRBJ2-3; 9 nucleotides align to TRBD2. The CDR3 covers 15 residues. The V segment lost 4 bases and the J segment 1 base; nucleotides outside the gene matches: 3. CDR1 is SNHLY and CDR2 is FYNNEI in the germline V gene. The CDR3 coding sequence is TGTGCCAGCAGTGGAATAGCGGGGGGCACAGATACGCAGTATTTT. This codes for CASSGIAGGTDTQYF.

This clone was seen just once. This sequence joins TRBV4-3 and TRBJ2-7, with 8 bases fitting TRBD2. Germline trimming cut 1 base from V and 4 bases from J; bases unmatched to any gene: 6. CDR3 length equals 15 residues. Germline CDR1 is LGHNA and CDR2 is YSLEER. CDR3 residues: CASSQVVTSGYEQYF. As DNA, the CDR3 is TGCGCCAGCAGCCAAGTAGTAACTAGCGGATACGAGCAGTACTTC.

The gene calls are TRBV29-1 and TRBJ2-2; D is possibly TRBD1 (6 bases). Germline lookup yields CDR1 SQVTM and CDR2 ANQGSEA. CDR3 length equals 14 residues. V gave up 5 bases and J gave up 6 bases, with 16 bases separating them. The DNA of the CDR3 is TGCAGCGTTCTGACAGGTTTATGGCCCGGGGAGCTGTTTTTT. It is translated as CSVLTGLWPGELFF.

The chain recombines TRBV18 with TRBJ1-4, with 10 bases matching TRBD1. CDR3 length: 17 residues. Germline V gene sequence: CDR1 KGHSH, CDR2 LQKENI. J was trimmed by 6 bases and V by 3 bases; bases with no gene match: 10. The CDR3 is CASSPRQVGTGDEKLFF. As DNA, the CDR3 is TGTGCCAGCTCACCCCGGCAAGTTGGGACAGGGGATGAAAAACTGTTTTTT.

With respect to this clone: Different DNA sequences within this sample yield the same CDR3. The chain links TRBV9 to TRBJ2-3, with D perhaps matching TRBD2 (6 bases). Germline-derived CDR1 and CDR2 are SGDLS and YYNGEE. The CDR3 length is 14 residues. Deletions cut 2 bases from V and 2 bases from J, with 9 bases between. CDR3 DNA: TGTGCCAGCAGCGTTAGCGGATACACAGATACGCAGTATTTT. Translating gives CASSVSGYTDTQYF.

The gene calls are TRBV27 and TRBJ2-2; perhaps TRBD2 as D (6 bases). CDR1 is MNHEY and CDR2 is SMNVEV in the germline V gene (reference sequence). The CDR3 covers 15 residues. Trimming shortened V by 2 bases and J by 2 bases, and 9 bases separated the two germline ends. CDR3 nucleotides: TGTGCCAGCAGTTTAGGCGGGGCAAACACCGGGGAGCTGTTTTTT. Its protein is CASSLGGANTGELFF.

The V gene is TRBV25-1, the J gene TRBJ1-2; 8 nucleotides align to TRBD1. The CDR3 consists of 16 residues. Germline CDR1 is MGHDK and CDR2 is SYGVNS. Trimming removed 3 bases from V and 7 bases from J; junction bases left unmatched: 13. As DNA, the CDR3 is TGTGCCAGCAGTGATTTGGGGGGGCAGGGGGCTTTTGGCTACACCTTC. Translated: CASSDLGGQGAFGYTF.

The V gene is TRBV2, the J gene TRBJ2-7; 12 bases agree with TRBD2. In germline, CDR1 is SNHLY, CDR2 FYNNEI. This CDR3 is 17 amino acids long. V gave up 2 bases and J gave up 7 bases; unmatched junction bases: 12. The CDR3, as DNA: TGTGCCAGCAGTGAAAGGGCCAGACTAGCGGGAGAATGGGAGCAGTACTTC. It specifies CASSERARLAGEWEQYF.

The table lists this clone with a count of one. The chain is built from TRBV5-1 and TRBJ2-5, with D uncertain. The germline CDR1 and CDR2 sequences are SGHRS and YFSETQ. V dropped 3 bases and J dropped 5 bases, with 17 bases sitting between them. The CDR3 runs 15 residues. The CDR3 protein is CASSSGPHPSETQYF. In DNA, the CDR3 is TGCGCCAGCAGCTCTGGTCCCCATCCTAGTGAGACCCAGTACTTC.

This sequence joins TRBV29-1 and TRBJ2-5; perhaps TRBD1 as D (6 bases). The CDR3 consists of 13 residues. From germline, CDR1 is SQVTM and CDR2 ANQGSEA. Trimming took 6 bases from V and 3 from J, leaving 14 bases between them. The CDR3 spells CSVWGHREETQYF. CDR3 sequence (DNA): TGCAGCGTGTGGGGACACCGAGAAGAGACCCAGTACTTC.

This chain links TRBV7-9 with TRBJ2-7; D remains unclear. Germline CDR1 SEHNR, CDR2 FQNEAQ (reference sequence). CDR3 length equals 12 residues. Deletions cut 3 bases from V and 3 bases from J, with 6 bases between. The CDR3 here is CASSFNVYEQYF. CDR3 nucleotide sequence: TGTGCCAGCAGCTTTAACGTCTACGAGCAGTACTTC.